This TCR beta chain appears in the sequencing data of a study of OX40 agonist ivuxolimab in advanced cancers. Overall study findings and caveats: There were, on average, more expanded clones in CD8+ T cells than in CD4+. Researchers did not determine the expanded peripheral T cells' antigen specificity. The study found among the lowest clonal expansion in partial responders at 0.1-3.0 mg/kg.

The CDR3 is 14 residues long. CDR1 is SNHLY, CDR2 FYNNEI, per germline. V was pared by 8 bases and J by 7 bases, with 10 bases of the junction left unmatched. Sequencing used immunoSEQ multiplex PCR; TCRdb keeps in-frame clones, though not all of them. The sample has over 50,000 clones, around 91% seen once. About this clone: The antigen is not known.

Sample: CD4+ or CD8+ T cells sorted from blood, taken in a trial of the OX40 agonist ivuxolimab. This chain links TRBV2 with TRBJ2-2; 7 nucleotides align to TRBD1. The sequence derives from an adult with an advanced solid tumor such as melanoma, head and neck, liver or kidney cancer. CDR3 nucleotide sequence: TGTGCCAGCGAGAATCCAGGGGGTCTCGGGGAGCTGTTTTTT. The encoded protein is CASENPGGLGELFF.